The subject of this entry is one T cell receptor (beta chain). This entry belongs to a study of cytomegalovirus exposure and HLA in healthy donors. The PCR used 60 Vbeta and 13 Jbeta primers. Using immunoSEQ multiplex PCR, the repertoire was profiled, and TCRdb retains in-frame clones only, with some absent. The sample consists of about 180,000 clones, 75% to 85% of them appearing once. The germline gives CDR1 SGHRS, CDR2 YFSETQ. The CDR3 length is 14 residues. V shed 4 bases and J shed 9 bases, with 14 bases lying between them. The sequenced sample consisted of PBMCs. The TCR sequence derives from a woman aged 25 to 39 in good health and CMV-seropositive. V is TRBV5-1 and J is TRBJ1-6; TRBD1 is a possible D gene (6 bases). As DNA, the CDR3 is TGCGCCAGCAGCCCCGGGACACTTCTTTCACCCCTCCACTTT. Its protein is CASSPGTLLSPLHF.